The clone carrying this TCR beta chain has just a few counts. The antigen is undetermined. The study ran its PCR with 60 Vbeta and 13 Jbeta primers. Here immunoSEQ multiplex PCR was the method, and the copy in TCRdb shows in-frame clones only, minus some. The sample comprises 210,000 or so clones, around four fifths of which are singletons, and less than 3.5% rests with the top ten. This entry comes from a study of cytomegalovirus exposure and HLA in healthy donors. Whole-study findings and limits: TCR association rates varied by HLA locus in a later analysis, with DRB1 highest and HLA-C lowest.

The sequence came from a woman aged 60 to 75 in good health and CMV-seropositive. The sequencing sample was made of PBMCs.

CDR3 amino acids: CASSLIQGQETQYF. For the CDR3, the DNA is TGCGCCAGCAGCTTGATACAGGGGCAAGAGACCCAGTACTTC. This chain links TRBV5-1 with TRBJ2-5; 7 positions match TRBD1. The trim removed 1 base at V and 2 bases at J, leaving 2 bases unmatched. The CDR3 loop spans 14 amino acids. In germline, CDR1 is SGHRS, CDR2 YFSETQ.